The next 30 T cell receptor beta chains were all read from a single sample in a study of cytotoxic CD8 clonotypes in ibrutinib-treated CLL. Generated by immunoSEQ multiplex PCR, the TCRdb table keeps only in-frame clones and is missing some. This table has 35,000 to 55,000 clones, 69% appearing once. The sample was PBMCs, taken after 12 months of ibrutinib treatment. These receptors originate from a human donor with chronic lymphocytic leukemia.

This sequence joins TRBV5-1 and TRBJ1-1; D is unclear. Looked up from germline, CDR1 is SGHRS and CDR2 is YFSETQ. The CDR3 totals 13 residues. The V and J ends lost 3 bases and 5 bases respectively, with 11 bases between them. CDR3 sequence: CASSSHGETEAFF. For the CDR3, the DNA is TGCGCCAGCAGCTCACACGGGGAGACTGAAGCTTTCTTT. Supplemented by reference TRBV5-1 and TRBJ1-1, the full variable domain reads KAGVTQTPRYLIKTRGQQVTLSCSPISGHRSVSWYQQTPGQGLQFLFEYFSETQRNKGNFPGRFSGRQFSNSRSEMNVSTLELGDSALYLCASSSHGETEAFFGQGTRLTVV.

The rearrangement links TRBV5-1 to TRBJ2-6, with a tentative D call TRBD1 (6 bases). Trimming pared 3 bases from V and 4 bases from J, leaving 14 bases between. The CDR3 has 16 residues. CDR1 and CDR2 from the germline V gene are SGHRS and YFSETQ. CDR3 protein: CASSSPRGTGANVLTF. Written as DNA, the CDR3 is TGCGCCAGCAGCTCCCCCAGGGGTACAGGGGCCAACGTCCTGACTTTC. Full variable domain (outside the CDR3, taken from reference TRBV5-1 and TRBJ2-6): KAGVTQTPRYLIKTRGQQVTLSCSPISGHRSVSWYQQTPGQGLQFLFEYFSETQRNKGNFPGRFSGRQFSNSRSEMNVSTLELGDSALYLCASSSPRGTGANVLTFGAGSRLTVL.

The sample holds a few counts of this clone. The chain joins TRBV7-3 to TRBJ1-2; tentative D call: TRBD1 (6 bases). Trimming took off 1 base at V and 3 bases at J, with 9 bases between the two ends. The CDR3 extends over 14 amino acids. CDR1 and CDR2 from the germline V gene are SGHTA and FQGTGA. The CDR3 is CASSLNGGDYGYTF. DNA of the CDR3: TGTGCCAGCAGCTTAAACGGGGGCGACTATGGCTACACCTTC.

There are a few counts of this clone. The rearrangement joins TRBV5-1 to TRBJ1-1; D is unresolved. The V gene lost 4 bases and the J gene lost 0 bases, with 10 bases spanning the gap. Germline CDR1 is SGHRS and CDR2 is YFSETQ. The CDR3 loop spans 14 amino acids. CDR3: CASSPARLNTEAFF. The CDR3 region has the DNA TGCGCCAGCAGCCCCGCCAGGTTGAACACTGAAGCTTTCTTT.

This chain joins TRBV6-5 and TRBJ2-7; no reliable D call. The CDR3 spans 16 residues. Germline CDR1 reads MNHEY; CDR2 reads SVGAGI. Trimming removed 0 bases from V and 2 bases from J, with 14 bases in between. CDR3 region: CASSYSGIAGPYEQYF. CDR3 nucleotides: TGTGCCAGCAGTTACTCAGGGATCGCAGGACCCTACGAGCAGTACTTC.

This sequence joins TRBV19 and TRBJ2-2, with D perhaps matching TRBD1 (6 bases). V was cut by 0 bases and J by 1 base, with 24 bases left in between. The CDR3 is 21 amino acids. Germline V lookup: CDR1 LNHDA, CDR2 SQIVND (reference sequence). CDR3 region: CASSIDPRGRVGHVNTGELFF. In DNA form, the CDR3 reads TGTGCCAGTAGTATAGATCCCAGGGGCCGCGTCGGCCACGTGAACACCGGGGAGCTGTTTTTT.

V is TRBV28 and J is TRBJ2-4; D may be TRBD2 (5 bases). V was shortened by 5 bases and J by 0 bases, with 11 bases between the two germline ends. The CDR3 is 15 amino acids. Germline lookup yields CDR1 MDHEN and CDR2 SYDVKM. The CDR3 protein is CASSAGLLAKNIQYF. CDR3 sequence (DNA): TGTGCCAGCAGTGCGGGTTTGCTAGCCAAAAACATTCAGTACTTC.

The chain recombines TRBV10-3 with TRBJ2-3; the D is unclear. V lost 6 bases and J 0 bases, leaving 7 bases between the germline ends. The germline V gene has CDR1 ENHRY and CDR2 SYGVKD. The CDR3 runs 13 residues. The CDR3 DNA reads TGTGCCATCAGGGACGAAAGCACAGATACGCAGTATTTT. This encodes CAIRDESTDTQYF.

The V gene is TRBV7-9, the J gene TRBJ2-5; the match to TRBD2 covers 11 bases. This CDR3 region has 15 residues. Germline V gene sequence: CDR1 SEHNR, CDR2 FQNEAQ (reference sequence). The V and J ends lost 3 bases and 3 bases, in that order; junction bases with no gene match: 3. CDR3 bases: TGTGCCAGCAGCTTGGAGACTAGCGGGGAAGAGACCCAGTACTTC. Translated: CASSLETSGEETQYF.

The rearrangement joins TRBV4-1 to TRBJ2-7; TRBD2 matches at 13 bases. CDR1 is MGHRA and CDR2 is YSYEKL in the germline V gene. The CDR3 is 17 amino acids. The J segment lost 4 bases and the V segment lost 1 base, leaving 7 bases of the junction unmatched. CDR3 protein: CASSQVTSGGASYEQYF. Here the CDR3 DNA reads TGCGCCAGCAGCCAAGTAACTAGCGGGGGGGCCTCTTACGAGCAGTACTTC.

This rearrangement joins TRBV10-3 to TRBJ1-4, with 12 nucleotides matching TRBD1. This CDR3 spans 13 amino acids. V was pared by 6 bases and J by 9 bases, with 2 bases of the junction left unmatched. The germline gives CDR1 ENHRY, CDR2 SYGVKD. The CDR3 reads CAISGTGGKKLFF. CDR3 bases: TGTGCCATCAGCGGGACAGGGGGCAAAAAACTGTTTTTT.

This sequence joins TRBV28 and TRBJ1-4; tentatively, D is TRBD1 (5 bases). Germline lookup yields CDR1 MDHEN and CDR2 SYDVKM. CDR3 length: 18 amino acids. Trimming left V 1 base short and J 0 bases short, with 15 bases between. The CDR3 DNA sequence: TGTGCCAGCAGTTTATTGGGTCTTTCGGGGGCAACTAATGAAAAACTGTTTTTT. It yields the protein CASSLLGLSGATNEKLFF.

The chain carries TRBV29-1 and TRBJ1-2; D remains ambiguous. Trimming pared 3 bases from V and 4 bases from J, leaving 15 bases between. In germline, CDR1 is SQVTM, CDR2 ANQGSEA. The CDR3 runs to 14 residues. CDR3 nucleotides: TGCAGCGTTGACTTTTTTTTTGAAGGCTATGGCTACACCTTC. It is translated as CSVDFFFEGYGYTF. The variable domain in full, completed from reference TRBV29-1 and TRBJ1-2, reads SAVISQKPSRDICQRGTSLTIQCQVDSQVTMMFWYRQQPGQSLTLIATANQGSEATYESGFVIDKFPISRPNLTFSTLTVSNMSPEDSSIYLCSVDFFFEGYGYTFGSGTRLTVV.

This clone has just a few counts. V and J are TRBV6-6 and TRBJ2-1; 8 bases are shared with TRBD2. There are 15 residues in the CDR3. After removal of 4 bases from V and 0 bases from J, the junction contained 2 bases not matched to a gene. Germline V gene lookup returns CDR1 MNHNY and CDR2 SVGAGI (reference sequence). CDR3 loop: CASSLRGDSYNEQFF. CDR3 nucleotides: TGTGCCAGCAGTTTGCGGGGGGACTCCTACAATGAGCAGTTCTTC.

DNA for the CDR3: TGTGCCAGCGCTCCTAGCTCCTATAATTCACCCCTCCACTTT. Residues: CASAPSSYNSPLHF. This rearrangement joins TRBV2 to TRBJ1-6; D ambiguous. CDR1 is SNHLY and CDR2 is FYNNEI in the germline V gene. This CDR3 contains 14 residues. Trimming removed 8 bases at V and 0 bases at J, with 8 bases between.

The chain has TRBV13 and TRBJ2-1; no clear D gene. Germline CDR1 PRHDT, CDR2 FYEKMQ (reference sequence). The V end was cut by 4 bases, the J end by 7 bases, with 8 bases between. The CDR3 runs 12 residues. CDR3 nucleotides: TGTGCCAGCAGCTCAAACTTAAATGAGCAGTTCTTC. Translated: CASSSNLNEQFF.

V is TRBV13 and J is TRBJ2-1; 9 nucleotides agree with TRBD2. The CDR3 contains 16 residues. V was clipped by 6 bases and J by 9 bases; unmatched bases: 15. Germline V CDR1 and CDR2: PRHDT, FYEKMQ (reference sequence). This chain's CDR3 is CASRGSRLAGIAEQFF. The CDR3 DNA is TGTGCCAGCAGGGGGTCAAGGCTAGCGGGGATTGCTGAGCAGTTCTTC.

This chain uses TRBV10-3 with TRBJ2-7, with 8 bases fitting TRBD1. Germline assignment: CDR1 ENHRY and CDR2 SYGVKD. The CDR3 length is 12 residues. Losses at the gene ends were 7 bases for V and 5 bases for J; bases not matched to a gene: 4. The CDR3 is CAITPGGHEQYF. CDR3 DNA sequence: TGTGCCATCACCCCAGGGGGCCACGAGCAGTACTTC.

The V call is TRBV28, the J call TRBJ1-5; unclear D gene. The CDR3 spans 17 residues. CDR1 is MDHEN, CDR2 SYDVKM, per germline. Trimming cost V 0 bases and J 0 bases, with 12 bases left between them. The CDR3 is CASSLWAQRDSNQPQHF. In nucleotides, the CDR3 is TGTGCCAGCAGTTTATGGGCACAGAGGGATAGCAATCAGCCCCAGCATTTT.

This clone was recorded a few times. The genes are TRBV2 and TRBJ2-2; unclear D gene. V was cut by 2 bases and J by 7 bases, with 2 bases left in between. Germline CDR1 reads SNHLY; CDR2 reads FYNNEI. This CDR3 contains 11 residues. CDR3 sequence: CASSEHGELFF. The CDR3 DNA is TGTGCCAGCAGTGAACACGGGGAGCTGTTTTTT. Using reference TRBV2 and TRBJ2-2 for the parts outside the CDR3, the full variable domain is EPEVTQTPSHQVTQMGQEVILRCVPISNHLYFYWYRQILGQKVEFLVSFYNNEISEKSEIFDDQFSVERPDGSNFTLKIRSTKLEDSAMYFCASSEHGELFFGEGSRLTVL.

V is TRBV10-3 and J is TRBJ1-6, with D uncertain. V was trimmed by 8 bases and J by 7 bases, leaving 12 bases between them. The V gene's germline CDR1 is ENHRY and CDR2 SYGVKD. The length of the CDR3 is 13 residues. CDR3 sequence (DNA): TGTGCCATCCGAATGTCCGCAAATTCACCCCTCCACTTT. It encodes CAIRMSANSPLHF.

The rearrangement links TRBV27 to TRBJ2-1; maybe TRBD2 (7 bases). With 2 bases removed from V and 0 bases from J, the gap between germline ends came to 11 bases. This CDR3 has 16 amino acids. Germline CDR1 is MNHEY and CDR2 is SMNVEV (reference sequence). The CDR3 sequence is CASSLPAGASYNEQFF. CDR3 DNA sequence: TGTGCCAGCAGTTTACCCGCGGGGGCCTCCTACAATGAGCAGTTCTTC.

The gene calls are TRBV30 and TRBJ1-2, with D perhaps TRBD1 (5 bases). Trimming shortened V by 4 bases and J by 2 bases, and 17 bases separated the two germline ends. This CDR3 has 15 amino acids. Germline V CDR1 and CDR2: GTSNPN, SVGIG (reference sequence). The CDR3 nucleotides are TGTGCCTGGAATTTTTATCCTTGGGGGAACTATGGCTACACCTTC. Residues: CAWNFYPWGNYGYTF.

This clone has only one observation. J is TRBJ1-1 and V is TRBV6-1; D may be TRBD1 (5 bases). This CDR3 comprises 13 residues. From germline, CDR1 is MNHNS and CDR2 SASEGT. V was clipped by 6 bases and J by 2 bases, with 10 bases between them. The CDR3 sequence is CASRRGFNTEAFF. The CDR3 DNA follows: TGTGCCAGCAGGAGGGGCTTTAACACTGAAGCTTTCTTT.

The V gene is TRBV5-1, the J gene TRBJ2-3; 10 bases agree with TRBD1. The trim removed 4 bases at V and 2 bases at J, leaving 10 bases unmatched. Germline V gene data show CDR1 as SGHRS and CDR2 as YFSETQ. The CDR3 has 17 residues. CDR3 sequence reads: CASSTQTGGYNTDTQYF. DNA of the CDR3: TGCGCCAGCAGCACCCAGACAGGGGGCTACAACACAGATACGCAGTATTTT.

The chain couples TRBV4-1 to TRBJ1-1; the match to TRBD1 covers 7 bases. The length of the CDR3 is 18 residues. Germline V lookup: CDR1 MGHRA, CDR2 YSYEKL. V was pared by 4 bases and J by 6 bases, with 20 bases of the junction left unmatched. This CDR3 is CASSLQKGAQGAMAEAFF. The CDR3, as DNA: TGCGCCAGCAGCCTCCAAAAGGGGGCGCAAGGGGCGATGGCTGAAGCTTTCTTT.

This clone was counted between two and nine times. The genes are TRBV6-5 and TRBJ1-2; unclear D gene. The germline V and J ends were trimmed by 0 bases and 5 bases, with 4 bases remaining between them. This CDR3 region has 12 residues. CDR1 MNHEY and CDR2 SVGAGI come from the germline V gene. The CDR3, as DNA: TGTGCCAGCAGTTACTCGAATTATGGCTACACCTTC. Its protein product is CASSYSNYGYTF.

J is TRBJ2-2 and V is TRBV14; no definite D call. V was cut by 0 bases and J by 4 bases, with 12 bases left in between. Per germline, CDR1 SGHDN and CDR2 FVKESK. The CDR3 length is 16 residues. CDR3 protein: CASSQDRRLTTGELFF. CDR3 coding DNA: TGTGCCAGCAGCCAAGATCGCCGTCTTACCACCGGGGAGCTGTTTTTT.

This chain joins TRBV7-2 and TRBJ1-5, with D possibly being TRBD1 (5 bases). Trimming stripped 5 bases from V and 11 bases from J, with 13 bases between. Germline lookup yields CDR1 SGHTA and CDR2 FQGNSA. This CDR3 region has 12 residues. Here the CDR3 DNA reads TGTGCCAGCAGCCGGGACCGCCAGGCCCAGCATTTT. Its protein is CASSRDRQAQHF.

This clone showed up many times. V gene TRBV11-1 combines with J gene TRBJ2-7; perhaps TRBD1 as D (8 bases). The CDR3 totals 13 residues. Trimming pared 5 bases from V and 7 bases from J, leaving 15 bases between. Germline-derived CDR1 and CDR2 are SGHAT and FQDESV (reference sequence). CDR3 nucleotide sequence: TGTGCCAGCAGCCGGACAGGGAGGGGGGAGCAGTACTTC. It specifies CASSRTGRGEQYF.